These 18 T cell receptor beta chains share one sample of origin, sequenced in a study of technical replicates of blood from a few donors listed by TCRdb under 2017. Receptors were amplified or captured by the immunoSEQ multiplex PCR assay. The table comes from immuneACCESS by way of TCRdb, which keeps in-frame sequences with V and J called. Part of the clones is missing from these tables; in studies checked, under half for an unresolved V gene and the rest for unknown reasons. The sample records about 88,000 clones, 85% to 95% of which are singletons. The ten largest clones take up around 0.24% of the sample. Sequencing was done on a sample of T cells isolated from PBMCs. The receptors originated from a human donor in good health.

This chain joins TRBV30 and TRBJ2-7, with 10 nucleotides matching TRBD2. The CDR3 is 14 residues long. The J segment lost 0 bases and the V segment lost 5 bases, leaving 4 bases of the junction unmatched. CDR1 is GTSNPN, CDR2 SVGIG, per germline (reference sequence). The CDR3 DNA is TGTGCCTGGTCAGCGGGGGGGCTCTCCTACGAGCAGTACTTC. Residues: CAWSAGGLSYEQYF.

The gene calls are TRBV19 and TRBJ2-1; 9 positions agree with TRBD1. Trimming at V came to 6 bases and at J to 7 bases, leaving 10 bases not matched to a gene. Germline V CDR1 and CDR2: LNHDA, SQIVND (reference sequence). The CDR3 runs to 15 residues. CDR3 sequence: CASRAPGQGWNEQFF. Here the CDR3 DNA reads TGTGCCAGTAGGGCACCGGGACAGGGTTGGAATGAGCAGTTCTTC.

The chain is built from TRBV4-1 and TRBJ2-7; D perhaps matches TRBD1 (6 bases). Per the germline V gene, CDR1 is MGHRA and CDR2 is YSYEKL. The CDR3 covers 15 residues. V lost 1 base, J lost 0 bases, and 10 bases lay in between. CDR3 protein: CASSQGQDSSYEQYF. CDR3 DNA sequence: TGCGCCAGCAGCCAAGGACAGGACTCCTCCTACGAGCAGTACTTC.

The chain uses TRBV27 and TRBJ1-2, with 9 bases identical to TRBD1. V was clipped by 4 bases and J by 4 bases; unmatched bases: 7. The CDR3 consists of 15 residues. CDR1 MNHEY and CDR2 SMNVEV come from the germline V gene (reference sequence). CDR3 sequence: CASSWSGTGIYGYTF. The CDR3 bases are TGTGCCAGCAGTTGGTCCGGGACAGGGATCTATGGCTACACCTTC.

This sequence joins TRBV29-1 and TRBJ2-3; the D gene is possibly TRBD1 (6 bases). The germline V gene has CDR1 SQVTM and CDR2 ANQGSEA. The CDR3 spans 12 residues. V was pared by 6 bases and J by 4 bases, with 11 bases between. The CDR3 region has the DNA TGCAGCGTCCTGACAGGCCCAGATACGCAGTATTTT. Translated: CSVLTGPDTQYF.

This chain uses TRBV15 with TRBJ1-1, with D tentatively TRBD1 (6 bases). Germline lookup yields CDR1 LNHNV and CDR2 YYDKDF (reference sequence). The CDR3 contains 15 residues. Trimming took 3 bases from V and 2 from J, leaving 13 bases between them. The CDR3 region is CATSSNRALNTEAFF. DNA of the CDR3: TGTGCCACCAGCAGCAACAGGGCCTTAAACACTGAAGCTTTCTTT.

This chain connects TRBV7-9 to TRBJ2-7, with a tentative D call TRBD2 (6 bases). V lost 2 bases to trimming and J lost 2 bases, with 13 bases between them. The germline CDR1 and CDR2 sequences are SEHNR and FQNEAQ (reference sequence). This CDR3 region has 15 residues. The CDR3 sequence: CASSLSGSGAYEQYF. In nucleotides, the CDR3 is TGTGCCAGCAGCTTAAGTGGTAGCGGCGCCTACGAGCAGTACTTC. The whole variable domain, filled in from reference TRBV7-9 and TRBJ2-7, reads DTGVSQNPRHKITKRGQNVTFRCDPISEHNRLYWYRQTLGQGPEFLTYFQNEAQLEKSRLLSDRFSAERPKGSFSTLEIQRTEQGDSAMYLCASSLSGSGAYEQYFGPGTRLTVT.

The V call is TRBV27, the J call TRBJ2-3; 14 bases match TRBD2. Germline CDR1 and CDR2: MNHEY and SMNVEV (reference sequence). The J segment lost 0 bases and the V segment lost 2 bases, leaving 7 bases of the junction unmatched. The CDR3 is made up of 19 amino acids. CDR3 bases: TGTGCCAGCAGTTTAGGGACTAGCGGGAGACCCATGAGCACAGATACGCAGTATTTT. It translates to CASSLGTSGRPMSTDTQYF.

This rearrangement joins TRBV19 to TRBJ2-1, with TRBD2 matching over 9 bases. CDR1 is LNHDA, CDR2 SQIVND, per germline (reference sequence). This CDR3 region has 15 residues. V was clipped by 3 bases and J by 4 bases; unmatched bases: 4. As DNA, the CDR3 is TGTGCCAGTAGTATCCGCGGGGGGGGGTACAATGAGCAGTTCTTC. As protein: CASSIRGGGYNEQFF.

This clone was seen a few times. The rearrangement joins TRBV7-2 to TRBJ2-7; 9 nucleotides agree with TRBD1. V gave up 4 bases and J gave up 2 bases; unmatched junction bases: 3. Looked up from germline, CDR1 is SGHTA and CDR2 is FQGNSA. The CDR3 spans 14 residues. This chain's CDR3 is CASSYGTGTYEQYF. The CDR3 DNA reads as TGTGCCAGCAGCTATGGGACAGGGACCTACGAGCAGTACTTC.

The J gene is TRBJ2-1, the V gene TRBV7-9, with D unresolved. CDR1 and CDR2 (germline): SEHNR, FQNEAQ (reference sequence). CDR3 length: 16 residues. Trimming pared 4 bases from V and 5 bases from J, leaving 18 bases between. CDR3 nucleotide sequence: TGTGCCAGCAGCTCCCCCCTAGAGGCTAATCACAATGAGCAGTTCTTC. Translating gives CASSSPLEANHNEQFF.

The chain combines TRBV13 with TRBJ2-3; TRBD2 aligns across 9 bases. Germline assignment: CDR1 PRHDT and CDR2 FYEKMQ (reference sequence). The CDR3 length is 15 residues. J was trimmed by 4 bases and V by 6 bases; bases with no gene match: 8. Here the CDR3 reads CASRPAGTSSDTQYF. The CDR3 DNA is TGTGCCAGCAGACCGGCCGGGACTAGCTCAGATACGCAGTATTTT.

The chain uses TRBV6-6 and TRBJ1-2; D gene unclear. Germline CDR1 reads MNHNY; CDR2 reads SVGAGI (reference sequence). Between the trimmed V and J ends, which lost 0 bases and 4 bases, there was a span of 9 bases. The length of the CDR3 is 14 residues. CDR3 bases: TGTGCCAGCAGTTACTCGAGGCAGCCCTATGGCTACACCTTC. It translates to CASSYSRQPYGYTF.

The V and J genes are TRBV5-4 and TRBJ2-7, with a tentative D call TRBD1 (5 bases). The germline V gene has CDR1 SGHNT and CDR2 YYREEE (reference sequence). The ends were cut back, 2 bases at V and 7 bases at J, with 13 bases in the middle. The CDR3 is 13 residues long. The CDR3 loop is CASSLPRAREQYF. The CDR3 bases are TGTGCCAGCAGCTTACCCAGGGCCCGGGAGCAGTACTTC.

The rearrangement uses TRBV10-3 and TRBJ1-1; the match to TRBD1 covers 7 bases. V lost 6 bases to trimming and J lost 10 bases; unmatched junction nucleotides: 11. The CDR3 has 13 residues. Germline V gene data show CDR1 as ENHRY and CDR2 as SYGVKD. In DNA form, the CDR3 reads TGTGCCATCAGATTATCGGGAGGGGACAGAGCTTTCTTT. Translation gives CAIRLSGGDRAFF.

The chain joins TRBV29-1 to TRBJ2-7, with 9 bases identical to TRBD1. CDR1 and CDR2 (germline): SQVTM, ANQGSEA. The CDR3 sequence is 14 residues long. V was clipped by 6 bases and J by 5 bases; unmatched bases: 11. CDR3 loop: CSVVMGTGFHEQYF. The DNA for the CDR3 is TGCAGCGTCGTCATGGGGACAGGGTTCCACGAGCAGTACTTC.

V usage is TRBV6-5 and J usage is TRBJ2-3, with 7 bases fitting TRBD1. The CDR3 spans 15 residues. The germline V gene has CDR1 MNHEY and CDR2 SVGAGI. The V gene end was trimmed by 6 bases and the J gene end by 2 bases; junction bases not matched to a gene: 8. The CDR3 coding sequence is TGTGCCAGCAGCCGAGGGACAGACTCCACAGATACGCAGTATTTT. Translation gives CASSRGTDSTDTQYF.

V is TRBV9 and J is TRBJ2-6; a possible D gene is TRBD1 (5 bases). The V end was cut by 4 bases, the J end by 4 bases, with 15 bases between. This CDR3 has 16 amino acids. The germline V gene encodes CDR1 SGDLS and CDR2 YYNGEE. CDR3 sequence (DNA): TGTGCCAGCAGCCCCAAACCCAGGGTCGGGGCCAACGTCCTGACTTTC. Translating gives CASSPKPRVGANVLTF.